The 25 T cell receptor beta chains below were found in one sample sequenced in a study of cytomegalovirus exposure and HLA in healthy donors. The PCR had 60 Vbeta and 13 Jbeta primers. Measured with immunoSEQ multiplex PCR; TCRdb has only the in-frame clones, and not every one. The sample lists 110,000 to 150,000 clones; roughly three quarters were seen once. Specimen: PBMCs. All receptors derive from a woman aged 30 to 39 in good health and CMV-seronegative.

The chain recombines TRBV5-1 with TRBJ2-5, with TRBD2 matching 13 bases. The CDR3 sequence is 16 residues long. Per the germline V gene, CDR1 is SGHRS and CDR2 is YFSETQ. Germline trimming cut 0 bases from V and 2 bases from J; bases unmatched to any gene: 1. The CDR3 reads CASSLVLAGGQETQYF. DNA for the CDR3: TGCGCCAGCAGCTTGGTACTAGCGGGGGGGCAAGAGACCCAGTACTTC.

This chain connects TRBV5-4 to TRBJ2-3; TRBD2 matches 8 bases. Germline CDR1 reads SGHNT; CDR2 reads YYREEE (reference sequence). The ends lost 0 bases at V and 3 bases at J; junction bases unmatched: 6. The CDR3 sequence is 16 residues long. CDR3 in amino acids: CASSLAAGGLTDTQYF. CDR3 nucleotides: TGTGCCAGCAGCTTGGCGGCGGGGGGTTTAACAGATACGCAGTATTTT. Together with reference TRBV5-4 and TRBJ2-3, the CDR3 gives the full variable domain: ETGVTQSPTHLIKTRGQQVTLRCSSQSGHNTVSWYQQALGQGPQFIFQYYREEENGRGNFPPRFSGLQFPNYSSELNVNALELDDSALYLCASSLAAGGLTDTQYFGPGTRLTVL.

The chain joins TRBV6-1 to TRBJ2-7, with TRBD1 matching 8 bases. This CDR3 is built from 12 residues. Germline V gene sequence: CDR1 MNHNS, CDR2 SASEGT. Trimming took 6 bases from V and 7 from J; bases not matched to a gene: 5. The CDR3: CASSGQGWEQYV. CDR3 in DNA: TGTGCCAGCAGCGGACAGGGCTGGGAGCAGTACGTC.

This chain uses TRBV5-6 with TRBJ2-7, with 10 bases identical to TRBD1. Germline trimming cut 4 bases from V and 7 bases from J; bases unmatched to any gene: 17. The CDR3 loop spans 17 amino acids. Germline-derived CDR1 and CDR2 are SGHDT and YYEEEE. CDR3 DNA sequence: TGTGCCAGCAGCCTCGGGTGGGGCCGGGACAGGGGCGATGAGCAGTACTTC. Its protein product is CASSLGWGRDRGDEQYF.

In this sample, this clone turned up once. The V call is TRBV5-6, the J call TRBJ1-6; D perhaps matches TRBD1 (6 bases). The CDR3 runs 15 residues. V lost 2 bases, J lost 10 bases, and 16 bases lay in between. Looked up from germline, CDR1 is SGHDT and CDR2 is YYEEEE. CDR3 bases: TGTGCCAGCAGCTTTTTGGGTGAGGGGGAATCACCCCTCCACTTT. Protein: CASSFLGEGESPLHF.

The chain couples TRBV5-8 to TRBJ2-3, with 7 bases lining up with TRBD2. Germline lookup yields CDR1 SGHTS and CDR2 YDEGEE. The CDR3 length is 15 residues. V gave up 0 bases and J gave up 6 bases; unmatched junction bases: 7. The CDR3 sequence: CASSLGSGIEDTQYF. Here the CDR3 DNA reads TGTGCCAGCAGCTTGGGGAGCGGGATAGAGGATACGCAGTATTTT.

This rearrangement joins TRBV5-6 to TRBJ2-7; D unresolved. Germline CDR1 SGHDT, CDR2 YYEEEE. The V gene lost 1 base and the J gene lost 0 bases, with 14 bases spanning the gap. The CDR3 spans 16 residues. The CDR3 DNA follows: TGTGCCAGCAGCTTGCCAGGAACCCCTGGCTCCTACGAGCAGTACGTC. It specifies CASSLPGTPGSYEQYV.

The chain employs TRBV28 and TRBJ2-7, with TRBD1 as a possible D gene (6 bases). Germline lookup yields CDR1 MDHEN and CDR2 SYDVKM. CDR3 size: 15 residues. V gave up 5 bases and J gave up 12 bases, with 26 bases separating them. This CDR3 reads CASSKGSSGTPDGYF. The CDR3 region has the DNA TGTGCCAGCAGTAAAGGTTCTTCCGGGACACCGGATGGGTACTTC.

In its sample, this clone was seen a few times. The V and J genes are TRBV7-9 and TRBJ2-3, with 8 bases matching TRBD1. Germline CDR1 is SEHNR and CDR2 is FQNEAQ (reference sequence). V lost 6 bases to trimming and J lost 6 bases; unmatched junction nucleotides: 11. CDR3 length: 15 amino acids. CDR3 DNA sequence: TGTGCCAGCAGTCTTACCGCAGGGGGCGAGGATACGCAGTATTTT. Amino acid sequence: CASSLTAGGEDTQYF.

The chain has TRBV6-6 and TRBJ1-1, with TRBD1 as a possible D gene (6 bases). Germline lookup yields CDR1 MNHNY and CDR2 SVGAGI (reference sequence). This CDR3 contains 12 residues. Trimming left V 6 bases short and J 10 bases short, with 15 bases between. In DNA, the CDR3 is TGTGCCAGCAGCCCCGACAGAGGGGGAGCTTTCTTT. Amino acid sequence: CASSPDRGGAFF.

Points on this clone: The junction and the germline gene differ at one end; a read error may be behind it. This specimen includes other DNA sequences encoding the same CDR3. This chain links TRBV11-2 with TRBJ1-2; D not certain. The CDR3 covers 16 residues. Germline V gives CDR1 SGHAT, CDR2 FQNNGV. CDR3 coding DNA: TGTGCCAGCAGCCTAGATTTAAACAGAAATAACTATGGCTACACCTTC. Translating it yields CASSLDLNRNNYGYTF.

The chain couples TRBV30 to TRBJ2-1, with a tentative D call TRBD1 (7 bases). V was pared by 0 bases and J by 6 bases, with 24 bases between. In germline, CDR1 is GTSNPN, CDR2 SVGIG (reference sequence). CDR3 size: 18 residues. The CDR3 nucleotides read TGTGCCTGGAGTGTAGGGGCGGGCGGGACAGCTTTCTCCAATGAGCAGTTCTTC. Encoded protein: CAWSVGAGGTAFSNEQFF.

The chain joins TRBV18 to TRBJ2-3; D might be TRBD2 (5 bases). Germline CDR1 is KGHSH and CDR2 is LQKENI. V was cut by 4 bases and J by 5 bases, with 10 bases left in between. The CDR3 has 13 residues. CDR3 nucleotides: TGTGCCAGCTCACGGGGAGCAGGAGATACGCAGTATTTT. This sequence encodes CASSRGAGDTQYF.

J is TRBJ1-5 and V is TRBV6-5; TRBD1 might be the D (5 bases). The CDR3 has 15 residues. Trimming pared 6 bases from V and 3 bases from J, leaving 15 bases between. CDR1 and CDR2 (germline): MNHEY, SVGAGI. Written as DNA, the CDR3 is TGTGCCAGCAGCGAAAGGGGTAAGGACAATCAGCCCCAGCATTTT. Translation gives CASSERGKDNQPQHF.

This chain joins TRBV27 and TRBJ1-5; the D gene is possibly TRBD1 (6 bases). This CDR3 has 16 residues. Germline V gene sequence: CDR1 MNHEY, CDR2 SMNVEV (reference sequence). V was trimmed by 6 bases and J by 4 bases, leaving 19 bases between them. The CDR3 DNA reads TGTGCCAGCAGGCCGGACGGACAGCTATCAAATCAGCCCCAGCATTTT. Protein product: CASRPDGQLSNQPQHF.

Here the CDR3 reads CASSYSTRGTEAFF. Written as DNA, the CDR3 is TGTGCCAGCAGTTACTCGACTCGGGGCACTGAAGCTTTCTTT. The rearrangement links TRBV6-5 to TRBJ1-1; D is unresolved. Trimming left V 0 bases short and J 4 bases short, with 9 bases between. CDR1 is MNHEY and CDR2 is SVGAGI in the germline V gene. This CDR3 comprises 14 residues.

This clone was found a few times. The chain recombines TRBV27 with TRBJ2-3; 7 bases agree with TRBD1. Trimming took 4 bases from V and 0 from J; bases not matched to a gene: 7. CDR1 is MNHEY and CDR2 is SMNVEV in the germline V gene (reference sequence). CDR3 length: 16 residues. CDR3 protein: CASSSRWDRSTDTQYF. CDR3 nucleotides: TGTGCCAGCAGTTCACGGTGGGACAGAAGCACAGATACGCAGTATTTT.

The rearrangement joins TRBV5-6 to TRBJ1-1; the D is unclear. Per germline, CDR1 SGHDT and CDR2 YYEEEE. Deletions cut 4 bases from V and 1 base from J, with 11 bases between. The CDR3 totals 14 residues. The CDR3 here is CASSADFPNTEAFF. CDR3 DNA: TGTGCCAGCAGCGCGGACTTCCCGAACACTGAAGCTTTCTTT. The variable domain in full, with the rest retrieved from reference TRBV5-6 and TRBJ1-1, is DAGVTQSPTHLIKTRGQQVTLRCSPKSGHDTVSWYQQALGQGPQFIFQYYEEEERQRGNFPDRFSGHQFPNYSSELNVNALLLGDSALYLCASSADFPNTEAFFGQGTRLTVV.

A single count supports this clone. Mismatch with germline at one junction end may stem from a read error. The genes are TRBV2 and TRBJ2-2; 13 bases agree with TRBD2. The CDR3 sequence is 16 residues long. The germline gives CDR1 SNHLY, CDR2 FYNNEI. CDR3 loop: CAGSEGLAGFTGELFF. The CDR3 nucleotides are TGTGCCGGCAGTGAGGGACTAGCGGGATTCACCGGGGAGCTGTTTTTT.

The chain couples TRBV7-8 to TRBJ2-3; 8 bases line up with TRBD1. CDR1 and CDR2 (germline): SGHVS, FQNEAQ. The CDR3 loop spans 16 amino acids. V lost 7 bases to trimming and J lost 4 bases; unmatched junction nucleotides: 13. The DNA for the CDR3 is TGTGCCAGCACCCAGATCGAGACAGGGGAACCAGATACGCAGTATTTT. Its translation is CASTQIETGEPDTQYF.

This clone was observed a handful of times. The chain joins TRBV4-1 to TRBJ2-1; a possible D gene is TRBD1 (7 bases). Deletions cut 2 bases from V and 3 bases from J, with 14 bases between. CDR1 MGHRA and CDR2 YSYEKL come from the germline V gene. The CDR3 runs to 16 residues. The CDR3 DNA sequence: TGCGCCAGCAGCCAACTGGAGGGGGCCCGCTACAATGAGCAGTTCTTC. It encodes CASSQLEGARYNEQFF.

This clone was recorded a few times. The chain has TRBV6-5 and TRBJ2-3, with TRBD2 matching over 11 bases. Trimming removed 8 bases from V and 5 bases from J; junction bases left unmatched: 9. CDR1 is MNHEY, CDR2 SVGAGI, per germline. The CDR3 totals 15 residues. Written as DNA, the CDR3 is TGTGCCAGCGGAAATAGCGGGAGGGCCGAAGATACGCAGTATTTT. Translation: CASGNSGRAEDTQYF.

This clone has a handful of counts. The chain joins TRBV2 to TRBJ2-7; 14 nucleotides match TRBD2. J lost 7 bases, V lost 5 bases, and 7 bases had no gene match. Germline lookup yields CDR1 SNHLY and CDR2 FYNNEI. The CDR3 has 15 amino acids. CDR3 DNA: TGTGCCAGCAGTCAGGGACTAGCGGGAGCAAAAGAGCAGTACTTC. Residues: CASSQGLAGAKEQYF. Full variable domain (rest looked up from reference TRBV2 and TRBJ2-7): EPEVTQTPSHQVTQMGQEVILRCVPISNHLYFYWYRQILGQKVEFLVSFYNNEISEKSEIFDDQFSVERPDGSNFTLKIRSTKLEDSAMYFCASSQGLAGAKEQYFGPGTRLTVT.

The chain employs TRBV7-9 and TRBJ1-5; no reliable D call. This CDR3 comprises 14 residues. V was cut by 2 bases and J by 5 bases, with 10 bases left in between. The germline CDR1 and CDR2 sequences are SEHNR and FQNEAQ (reference sequence). The CDR3 here is CASSLSSRDQPQHF. Written as DNA, the CDR3 is TGTGCCAGCAGCTTAAGCTCGCGGGATCAGCCCCAGCATTTT.

The rearrangement uses TRBV5-1 and TRBJ1-3; TRBD1 agrees at 7 bases. Looked up from germline, CDR1 is SGHRS and CDR2 is YFSETQ. Losses at the gene ends were 6 bases for V and 2 bases for J; bases not matched to a gene: 11. The CDR3 consists of 16 residues. The CDR3 spells CASTPMTQGAGNTIYF. The DNA of the CDR3 is TGCGCCAGCACCCCGATGACTCAGGGGGCTGGAAACACCATATATTTT.